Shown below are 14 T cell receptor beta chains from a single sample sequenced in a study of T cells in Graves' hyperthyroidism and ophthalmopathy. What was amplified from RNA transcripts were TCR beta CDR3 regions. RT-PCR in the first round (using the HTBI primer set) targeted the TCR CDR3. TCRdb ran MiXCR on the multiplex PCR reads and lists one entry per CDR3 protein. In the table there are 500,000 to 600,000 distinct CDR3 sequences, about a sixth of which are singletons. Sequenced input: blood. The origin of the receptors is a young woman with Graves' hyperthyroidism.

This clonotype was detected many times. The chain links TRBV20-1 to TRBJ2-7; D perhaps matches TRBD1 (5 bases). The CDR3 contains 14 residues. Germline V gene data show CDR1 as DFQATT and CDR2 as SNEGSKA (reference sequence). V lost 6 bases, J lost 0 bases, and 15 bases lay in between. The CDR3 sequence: CSAPALGASYEQYF. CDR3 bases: TGCAGTGCCCCGGCGCTAGGGGCCTCCTACGAGCAGTACTTC.

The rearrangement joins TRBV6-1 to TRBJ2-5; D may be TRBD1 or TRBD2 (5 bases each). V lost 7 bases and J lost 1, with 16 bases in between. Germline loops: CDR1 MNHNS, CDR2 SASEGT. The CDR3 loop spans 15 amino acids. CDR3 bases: TGTGCCAGCAACTTAGGGGCTGGAGGCCAAGAGACCCAGTACTTC. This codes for CASNLGAGGQETQYF.

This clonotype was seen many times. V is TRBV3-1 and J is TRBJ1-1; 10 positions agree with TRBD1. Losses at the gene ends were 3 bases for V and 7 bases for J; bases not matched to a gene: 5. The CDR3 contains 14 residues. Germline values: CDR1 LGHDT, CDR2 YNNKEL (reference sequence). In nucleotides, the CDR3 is TGTGCCAGCAGCCATAGGACAGGGGGATTTGAAGCTTTCTTT. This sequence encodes CASSHRTGGFEAFF.

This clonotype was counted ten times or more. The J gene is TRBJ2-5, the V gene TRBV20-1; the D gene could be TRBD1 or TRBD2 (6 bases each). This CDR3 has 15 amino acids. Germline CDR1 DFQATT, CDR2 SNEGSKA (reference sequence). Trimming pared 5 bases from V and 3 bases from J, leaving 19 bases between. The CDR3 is CSALRGARVEETQYF. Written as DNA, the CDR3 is TGCAGTGCTCTTAGGGGGGCAAGGGTGGAAGAGACCCAGTACTTC.

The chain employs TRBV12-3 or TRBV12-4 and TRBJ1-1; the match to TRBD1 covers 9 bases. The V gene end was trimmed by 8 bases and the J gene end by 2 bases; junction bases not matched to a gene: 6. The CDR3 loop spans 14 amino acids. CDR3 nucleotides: TGTGCCAGCGAGGGACAGGGTCAAAACACTGAAGCTTTCTTT. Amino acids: CASEGQGQNTEAFF.

The CDR3 nucleotides are TGTGCCAGCAGCTTGTTGCTAGCGGGGGCCATACCGAACACCGGGGAGCTGTTTTTT. Translation: CASSLLLAGAIPNTGELFF. The rearrangement uses TRBV5-4 and TRBJ2-2, with 10 bases matching TRBD2. V shed 1 base and J 0 bases; nucleotides not matched to a gene: 9. Germline lookup yields CDR1 SGHNT and CDR2 YYREEE (reference sequence). The CDR3 is made up of 19 amino acids. Together with reference TRBV5-4 and TRBJ2-2, the CDR3 gives the full variable domain: ETGVTQSPTHLIKTRGQQVTLRCSSQSGHNTVSWYQQALGQGPQFIFQYYREEENGRGNFPPRFSGLQFPNYSSELNVNALELDDSALYLCASSLLLAGAIPNTGELFFGEGSRLTVL.

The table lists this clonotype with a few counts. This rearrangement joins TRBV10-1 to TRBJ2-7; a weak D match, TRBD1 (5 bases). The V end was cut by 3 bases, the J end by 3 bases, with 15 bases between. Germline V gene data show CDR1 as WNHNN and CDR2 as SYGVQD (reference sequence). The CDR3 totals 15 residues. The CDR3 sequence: CASSDGAGGNYEQYF. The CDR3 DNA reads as TGCGCCAGCAGTGATGGGGCAGGTGGAAACTACGAGCAGTACTTC.

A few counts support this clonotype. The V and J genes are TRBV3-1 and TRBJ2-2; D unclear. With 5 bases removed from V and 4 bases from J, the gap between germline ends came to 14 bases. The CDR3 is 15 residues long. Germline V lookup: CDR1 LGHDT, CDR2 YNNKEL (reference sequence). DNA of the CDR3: TGTGCCAGCAGCGCCGGACGGCCGGGCACCGGGGAGCTGTTTTTT. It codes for CASSAGRPGTGELFF.

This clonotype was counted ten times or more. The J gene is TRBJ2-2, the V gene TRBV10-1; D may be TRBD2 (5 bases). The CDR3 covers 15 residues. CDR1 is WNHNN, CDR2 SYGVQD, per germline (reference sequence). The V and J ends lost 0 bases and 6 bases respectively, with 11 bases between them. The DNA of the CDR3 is TGCGCCAGCAGTGAGTCGGGTAGCGAGGCCGGGGAGCTGTTTTTT. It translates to CASSESGSEAGELFF.

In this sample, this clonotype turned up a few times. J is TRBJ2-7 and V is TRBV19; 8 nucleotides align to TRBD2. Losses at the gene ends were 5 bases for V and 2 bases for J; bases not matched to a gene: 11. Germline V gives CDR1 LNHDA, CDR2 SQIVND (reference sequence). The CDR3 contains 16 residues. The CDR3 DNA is TGTGCCAGTAGTCCTTTGAACGGGAGGGACCCCTACGAGCAGTACTTC. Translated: CASSPLNGRDPYEQYF.

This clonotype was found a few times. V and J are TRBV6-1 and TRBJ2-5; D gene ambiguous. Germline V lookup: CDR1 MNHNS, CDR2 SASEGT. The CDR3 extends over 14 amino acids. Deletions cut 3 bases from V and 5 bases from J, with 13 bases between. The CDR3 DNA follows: TGTGCCAGCAGTGACCCCCCCGGCCTTGAGACCCAGTACTTC. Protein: CASSDPPGLETQYF.

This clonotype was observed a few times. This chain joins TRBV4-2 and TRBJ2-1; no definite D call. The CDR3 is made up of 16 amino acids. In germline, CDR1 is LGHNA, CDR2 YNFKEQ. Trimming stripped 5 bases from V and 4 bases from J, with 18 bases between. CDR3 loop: CASSSAARTEYNEQFF. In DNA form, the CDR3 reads TGTGCCAGCAGCTCCGCGGCGAGAACCGAATACAATGAGCAGTTCTTC.

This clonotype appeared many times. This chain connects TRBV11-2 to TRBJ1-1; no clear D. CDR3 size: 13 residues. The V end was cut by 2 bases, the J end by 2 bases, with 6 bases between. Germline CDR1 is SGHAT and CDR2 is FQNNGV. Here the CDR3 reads CASSLRPNTEAFF. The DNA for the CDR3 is TGTGCCAGCAGCTTACGGCCTAACACTGAAGCTTTCTTT.

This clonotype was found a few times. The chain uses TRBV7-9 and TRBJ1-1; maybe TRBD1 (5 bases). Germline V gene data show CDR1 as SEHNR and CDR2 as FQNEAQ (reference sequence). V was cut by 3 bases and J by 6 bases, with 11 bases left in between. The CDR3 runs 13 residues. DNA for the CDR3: TGTGCCAGCAGCTTGACAGAGCAGGCTGAAGCTTTCTTT. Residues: CASSLTEQAEAFF.